This entry lists 27 T cell receptor beta chains sequenced from one sample in a study of blood T cells in healthy people across ages. For the second PCR, which ran for roughly 6 to 12 cycles, a sample-barcoded 5' primer and a J-beta primer mix were used. TCRdb reprocessed the 5' RACE reads via MiXCR and lists one record per CDR3 protein. In the table there are approximately 1.5 million distinct CDR3 sequences, roughly a third of which are singletons. Material for sequencing was blood. The receptors stem from a woman younger than 45 in good health.

V usage is TRBV6-2 or TRBV6-3 and J usage is TRBJ1-2; 9 bases are a match to TRBD1. CDR1 and CDR2 (germline): MNHEY, SVGEGT. V shed 0 bases, J shed 8 bases, and the junction held 10 bases outside the gene matches. The CDR3 has 16 amino acids. The CDR3 spells CASSYSLRDRVGGYTF. The DNA for the CDR3 is TGTGCCAGCAGTTACTCCCTCCGGGACAGGGTAGGAGGCTACACCTTC.

V and J are TRBV30 and TRBJ2-7, with D possibly TRBD1 on 6 matching bases. The CDR3 totals 18 residues. Germline assignment: CDR1 GTSNPN and CDR2 SVGIG (reference sequence). Trimming left V 1 base short and J 4 bases short, with 26 bases between. DNA for the CDR3: TGTGCCTGGAGTGGTCCCGTTCTCCGGGACACCATCTGTTACGAGCAGTACTTC. Encoded protein: CAWSGPVLRDTICYEQYF.

The chain recombines TRBV12-3 or TRBV12-4 with TRBJ1-2; D gene unclear. CDR3 size: 13 residues. The V end was cut by 2 bases, the J end by 8 bases, with 12 bases between. The CDR3 protein is CASSLRAHRGYTF. For the CDR3, the DNA is TGTGCCAGCAGTTTACGAGCCCATCGGGGCTACACCTTC.

Details on this clonotype: This may stem from a read error, because a much larger clone lies one nucleotide away. This chain links TRBV20-1 with TRBJ2-7; TRBD1 is a possible D gene (5 bases). The J call may be in error: the DNA end matches TRBJ2-5 better. The CDR3 consists of 13 residues. Germline lookup yields CDR1 DFQATT and CDR2 SNEGSKA (reference sequence). The CDR3 loop is CSAIKGRRETQYF. In DNA, the CDR3 is TGCAGTGCTATAAAGGGGCGCCGAGAGACCCAGTACTTC.

The CDR3 region has the DNA TGCAGTGCTAGAGCGCTAGCGGAGCCAGGGGAGACCCAGTACTTC. The encoded protein is CSARALAEPGETQYF. This chain joins TRBV20-1 and TRBJ2-5, with 7 bases matching TRBD2. CDR3 length equals 15 residues. Trimming took 1 base from V and 5 from J; bases not matched to a gene: 10. Per germline, CDR1 DFQATT and CDR2 SNEGSKA (reference sequence).

This rearrangement joins TRBV10-3 to TRBJ1-1; 7 bases agree with TRBD1. Germline V gene sequence: CDR1 ENHRY, CDR2 SYGVKD. CDR3 length: 14 residues. V lost 7 bases, J lost 0 bases, and 5 bases stayed unmatched. The CDR3 loop reads CAITPGQMNTEAFF. The CDR3 region has the DNA TGTGCCATCACCCCGGGACAGATGAACACTGAAGCTTTCTTT.

The V and J genes are TRBV5-8 and TRBJ2-1; 15 nucleotides match TRBD2. Trimming removed 3 bases from V and 0 bases from J; junction bases left unmatched: 7. CDR3 length equals 19 residues. Germline V gene sequence: CDR1 SGHTS, CDR2 YDEGEE. CDR3 DNA: TGTGCCAGCAGCTCCGGGACTAGCGGGGGGACCTACTCCTACAATGAGCAGTTCTTC. Protein: CASSSGTSGGTYSYNEQFF.

J is TRBJ1-2 and V is TRBV25-1, with D unclear. The CDR3 is 14 amino acids. The germline V and J ends were trimmed by 0 bases and 6 bases, with 11 bases remaining between them. Germline lookup yields CDR1 MGHDK and CDR2 SYGVNS. The CDR3 sequence is CASSEYRHGNGYTF. The CDR3 nucleotides read TGTGCCAGCAGTGAATACAGGCACGGAAATGGCTACACCTTC.

The V and J genes are TRBV20-1 and TRBJ2-3; D assignment may be TRBD1 or TRBD2 (5 bases each). CDR1 and CDR2 from the germline V gene are DFQATT and SNEGSKA (reference sequence). CDR3 length: 15 amino acids. Between the trimmed V and J ends, which lost 1 base and 0 bases, there was a span of 11 bases. The CDR3 DNA is TGCAGTGCTAGAGGTGGGGGTGCGAGCACAGATACGCAGTATTTT. Translated: CSARGGGASTDTQYF.

Comment on this clonotype: The germline gene is not matched at one end of the junction; a read error may be the cause. The rearrangement joins TRBV2 to TRBJ2-1; 8 positions match TRBD1. Germline values: CDR1 SNHLY, CDR2 FYNNEI. CDR3 size: 11 residues. The CDR3 spells CASSEAGQESF. The CDR3 nucleotides are TGTGCCAGCAGTGAAGCGGGACAGGAGAGCTTC.

With respect to this clonotype: A junction boundary mismatches the germline segment, possibly from a read error. The chain uses TRBV5-8 and TRBJ2-5; D is ambiguous. Gene TRBJ2-7 matches the end of the DNA better, so the J call may be wrong. Germline-derived CDR1 and CDR2 are SGHTS and YDEGEE. This CDR3 region has 11 residues. DNA of the CDR3: TGTGCCAACAGCCCGGGCCACGAGCAGTACTTC. Encoded protein: CANSPGHEQYF.

CDR3 DNA sequence: TGCGCCAGCAGTGAGCGAGACGAGACCCAGTACTTC. It codes for CASSERDETQYF. J is TRBJ2-5 and V is TRBV10-2; no reliable D call. The ends were cut back, 2 bases at V and 5 bases at J, with 6 bases in the middle. Germline CDR1 reads WSHSY; CDR2 reads SAAADI. The CDR3 extends over 12 amino acids.

The chain uses TRBV2 and TRBJ2-1, with 9 bases lining up with TRBD2. Per germline, CDR1 SNHLY and CDR2 FYNNEI. This CDR3 region has 15 residues. Losses at the gene ends were 5 bases for V and 2 bases for J; bases not matched to a gene: 4. Written as DNA, the CDR3 is TGTGCCAGCAGTCGCGGCGGGGGGGCCTACAATGAGCAGTTCTTC. Its protein is CASSRGGGAYNEQFF.

This clonotype was seen a single time. The chain carries TRBV20-1 and TRBJ2-7; a possible D gene is TRBD2 (7 bases). Germline loops: CDR1 DFQATT, CDR2 SNEGSKA (reference sequence). V was trimmed by 0 bases and J by 4 bases, leaving 16 bases between them. This CDR3 has 15 amino acids. CDR3 DNA sequence: TGCAGTGCTAGAGATGGGAGGGGGGGTCCATACGAGCAGTACTTC. This codes for CSARDGRGGPYEQYF.

This clonotype occurred many times. The chain combines TRBV20-1 with TRBJ2-1; D remains ambiguous. CDR1 and CDR2 (germline): DFQATT, SNEGSKA (reference sequence). The V and J ends lost 3 bases and 9 bases respectively, with 9 bases between them. The CDR3 spans 11 residues. The CDR3 DNA follows: TGCAGTGCTAGTGACTCCCGTGAGCAGTTCTTC. This encodes CSASDSREQFF.

This clonotype was seen a few times. The chain has TRBV12-5 and TRBJ2-7; D is unclear. Germline CDR1 and CDR2: LGHNT and FRNRAP. Trimming stripped 2 bases from V and 2 bases from J, with 7 bases between. The CDR3 totals 13 residues. DNA of the CDR3: TGTGCTAGTGGTTTGTACCCTGCCTACGAGCAGTACTTC. Its translation is CASGLYPAYEQYF.

This clonotype was detected only a few times. The rearrangement joins TRBV20-1 to TRBJ2-3; 9 nucleotides line up with TRBD2. The CDR3 runs 18 residues. Trimming removed 0 bases from V and 6 bases from J; junction bases left unmatched: 16. CDR1 and CDR2 (germline): DFQATT, SNEGSKA (reference sequence). The CDR3 DNA follows: TGCAGTGCTAGAGATCGTAGAAGGGGCGGGGGGGCGCCCGATACGCAGTATTTT. This translates into CSARDRRRGGGAPDTQYF.

Only one count was recorded for this clonotype. The V gene is TRBV5-1, the J gene TRBJ1-4, with TRBD1 matching 8 bases. CDR1 and CDR2 from the germline V gene are SGHRS and YFSETQ. This CDR3 spans 14 amino acids. Germline trimming cut 3 bases from V and 7 bases from J; bases unmatched to any gene: 5. CDR3 bases: TGCGCCAGCAGCTATGACAGGGGTGGTGAAAAACTGTTTTTT. It encodes CASSYDRGGEKLFF.

The chain joins TRBV7-2 to TRBJ2-1; possibly TRBD1 or TRBD2 for D (5 bases each). The CDR3 runs to 18 residues. V lost 3 bases and J 2 bases, leaving 20 bases between the germline ends. Per germline, CDR1 SGHTA and CDR2 FQGNSA. The CDR3 DNA reads as TGTGCCAGCAGCTTGAATACACCTTGGGACGAAGCCTACAATGAGCAGTTCTTC. Translation gives CASSLNTPWDEAYNEQFF.

The chain has TRBV3-1 and TRBJ2-1, with D hard to call. Germline V CDR1 and CDR2: LGHDT, YNNKEL (reference sequence). The ends were cut back, 2 bases at V and 7 bases at J, with 9 bases in the middle. The length of the CDR3 is 13 residues. The DNA of the CDR3 is TGTGCCAGCAGCCAAATCAATTGGAATGAGCAGTTCTTC. It translates to CASSQINWNEQFF.

The chain employs TRBV5-6 and TRBJ2-3; D might be TRBD2 (5 bases). Germline V CDR1 and CDR2: SGHDT, YYEEEE. The V and J ends lost 3 bases and 4 bases respectively, with 12 bases between them. The CDR3 length is 14 residues. DNA for the CDR3: TGTGCCAGCAGCTCGGTTAGCGTAGCAGATACGCAGTATTTT. Translation: CASSSVSVADTQYF.

This clonotype was seen only a few times. The chain recombines TRBV12-3 or TRBV12-4 with TRBJ2-7, with 9 nucleotides matching TRBD1. This CDR3 comprises 15 residues. The V and J ends lost 2 bases and 2 bases, in that order; junction bases with no gene match: 4. The CDR3 DNA reads TGTGCCAGCAGTTTACAGACAGGGGGTACCTACGAGCAGTACTTC. This sequence encodes CASSLQTGGTYEQYF.

Only a few counts were recorded for this clonotype. CDR3 sequence (DNA): TGTGCCAGCAGCCAAGTCCCGGGACGGCTGTACTTC. It encodes CASSQVPGRLYF. V usage is TRBV3-1 and J usage is TRBJ2-7, with D perhaps TRBD1 or TRBD2 (5 bases each). CDR1 LGHDT and CDR2 YNNKEL come from the germline V gene (reference sequence). The V end was cut by 1 base, the J end by 12 bases, with 13 bases between. The CDR3 is 12 amino acids.

This clonotype came up many times. The rearrangement uses TRBV20-1 and TRBJ1-2; D is perhaps TRBD1 (5 bases). The length of the CDR3 is 12 residues. The germline gives CDR1 DFQATT, CDR2 SNEGSKA (reference sequence). Trimming took off 5 bases at V and 1 base at J, with 8 bases between the two ends. The DNA of the CDR3 is TGCAGTGCTCGTGACAGTAACTATGGCTACACCTTC. Amino acids: CSARDSNYGYTF.

This clonotype was counted a few times. A read error may account for a junction end that differs from germline. The rearrangement joins TRBV29-1 to TRBJ2-3; tentative D call: TRBD2 (6 bases). Germline V gives CDR1 SQVTM, CDR2 ANQGSEA. The CDR3 totals 13 residues. CDR3 DNA: TGCAGCGTTGCGGGAGAAAACACAGGTACGCAGTATTTT. Translated, it gives CSVAGENTGTQYF.

The rearrangement links TRBV29-1 to TRBJ2-2; D may correspond to TRBD1 or TRBD2 (7 bases each). Germline values: CDR1 SQVTM, CDR2 ANQGSEA. CDR3 length: 15 amino acids. V shed 5 bases and J shed 1 base, with 14 bases lying between them. The CDR3 is CSVRGDRRNTGELFF. The CDR3 DNA is TGCAGCGTTCGGGGGGACAGAAGGAACACCGGGGAGCTGTTTTTT.

This clonotype has more than one count but fewer than ten. CDR3 amino acids: CASSPPRGGHEQYF. The CDR3 nucleotides read TGTGCCAGCTCACCACCGAGGGGTGGGCACGAGCAGTACTTC. The V gene is TRBV18, the J gene TRBJ2-7; D may be TRBD1 or TRBD2 (5 bases each). The CDR3 runs 14 residues. V was cut by 0 bases and J by 5 bases, with 11 bases left in between. Germline assignment: CDR1 KGHSH and CDR2 LQKENI.